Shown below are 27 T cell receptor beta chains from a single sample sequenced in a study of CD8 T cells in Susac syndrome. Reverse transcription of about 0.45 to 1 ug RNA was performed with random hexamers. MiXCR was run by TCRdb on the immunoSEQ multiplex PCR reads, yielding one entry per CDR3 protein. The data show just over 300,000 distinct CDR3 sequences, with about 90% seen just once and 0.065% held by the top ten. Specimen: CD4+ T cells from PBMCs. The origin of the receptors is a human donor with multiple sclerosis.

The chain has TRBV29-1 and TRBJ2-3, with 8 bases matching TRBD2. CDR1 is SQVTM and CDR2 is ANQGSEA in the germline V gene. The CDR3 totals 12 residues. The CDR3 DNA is TGCAGTAGCGGGACTAGCACAGATACGCAGTATTTT. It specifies CSSGTSTDTQYF.

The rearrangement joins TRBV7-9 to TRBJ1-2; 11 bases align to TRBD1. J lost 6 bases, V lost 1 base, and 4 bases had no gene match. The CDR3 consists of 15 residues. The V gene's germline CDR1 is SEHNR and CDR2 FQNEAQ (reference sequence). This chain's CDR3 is CASSLGTGGRHGYTF. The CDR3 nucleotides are TGTGCCAGCAGCTTAGGGACAGGGGGCCGGCATGGCTACACCTTC. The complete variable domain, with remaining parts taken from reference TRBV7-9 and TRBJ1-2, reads DTGVSQNPRHKITKRGQNVTFRCDPISEHNRLYWYRQTLGQGPEFLTYFQNEAQLEKSRLLSDRFSAERPKGSFSTLEIQRTEQGDSAMYLCASSLGTGGRHGYTFGSGTRLTVV.

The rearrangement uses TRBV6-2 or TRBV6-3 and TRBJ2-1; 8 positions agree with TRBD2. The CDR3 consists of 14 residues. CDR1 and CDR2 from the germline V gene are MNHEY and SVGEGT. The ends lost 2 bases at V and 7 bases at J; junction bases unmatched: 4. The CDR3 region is CASSYTAGVNEQFF. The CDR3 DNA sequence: TGTGCCAGCAGTTACACAGCGGGGGTAAATGAGCAGTTCTTC.

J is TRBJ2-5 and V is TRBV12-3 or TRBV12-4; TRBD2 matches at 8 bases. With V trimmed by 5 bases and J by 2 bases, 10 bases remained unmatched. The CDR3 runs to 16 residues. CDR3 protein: CASSRERRGVQETQYF. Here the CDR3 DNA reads TGTGCCAGCAGTAGAGAAAGGCGGGGGGTTCAAGAGACCCAGTACTTC.

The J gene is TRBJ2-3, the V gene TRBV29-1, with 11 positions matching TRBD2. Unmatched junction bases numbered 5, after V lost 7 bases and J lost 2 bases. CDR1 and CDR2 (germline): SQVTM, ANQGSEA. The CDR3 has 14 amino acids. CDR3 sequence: CSAWTSGSTDTQYF. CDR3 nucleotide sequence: TGCAGCGCTTGGACTAGCGGGTCCACAGATACGCAGTATTTT.

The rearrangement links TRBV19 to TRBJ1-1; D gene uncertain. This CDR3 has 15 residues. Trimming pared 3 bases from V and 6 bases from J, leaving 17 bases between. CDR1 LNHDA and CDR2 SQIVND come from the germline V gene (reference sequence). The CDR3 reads CASSIATRPASEAFF. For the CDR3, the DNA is TGTGCCAGTAGTATCGCGACCCGGCCGGCGTCTGAAGCTTTCTTT.

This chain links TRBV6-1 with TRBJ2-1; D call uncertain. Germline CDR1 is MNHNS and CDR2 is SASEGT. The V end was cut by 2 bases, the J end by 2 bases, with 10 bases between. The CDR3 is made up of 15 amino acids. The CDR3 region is CASSELTPTYNEQFF. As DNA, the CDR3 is TGTGCCAGCAGTGAACTGACCCCTACCTACAATGAGCAGTTCTTC.

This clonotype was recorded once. The CDR3 bases are TGTGCCAGCAGCCTAAGCGGGGGGGCCGCCTACAATGAGCAGTTCTTC. Residues: CASSLSGGAAYNEQFF. J is TRBJ2-1 and V is TRBV12-3 or TRBV12-4; 10 nucleotides align to TRBD2. CDR3 length: 16 amino acids. V shed 6 bases, J shed 2 bases, and the junction held 7 bases outside the gene matches.

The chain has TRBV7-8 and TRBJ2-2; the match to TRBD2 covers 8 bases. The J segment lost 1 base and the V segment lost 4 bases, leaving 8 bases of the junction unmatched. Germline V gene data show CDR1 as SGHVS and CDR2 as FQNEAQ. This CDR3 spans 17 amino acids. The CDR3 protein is CASSWQPGLGNTGELFF. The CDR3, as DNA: TGTGCCAGCAGCTGGCAACCGGGACTAGGGAACACCGGGGAGCTGTTTTTT.

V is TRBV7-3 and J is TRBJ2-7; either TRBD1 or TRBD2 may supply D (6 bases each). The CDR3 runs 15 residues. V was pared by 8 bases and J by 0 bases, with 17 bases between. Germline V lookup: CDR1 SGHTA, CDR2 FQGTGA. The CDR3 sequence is CASSVGGPSSYEQYF. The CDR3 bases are TGTGCCAGCTCGGTGGGGGGCCCCAGCTCCTACGAGCAGTACTTC. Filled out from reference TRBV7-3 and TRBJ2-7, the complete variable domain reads GAGVSQTPSNKVTEKGKYVELRCDPISGHTALYWYRQSLGQGPEFLIYFQGTGAADDSGLPNDRFFAVRPEGSVSTLKIQRTERGDSAVYLCASSVGGPSSYEQYFGPGTRLTVT.

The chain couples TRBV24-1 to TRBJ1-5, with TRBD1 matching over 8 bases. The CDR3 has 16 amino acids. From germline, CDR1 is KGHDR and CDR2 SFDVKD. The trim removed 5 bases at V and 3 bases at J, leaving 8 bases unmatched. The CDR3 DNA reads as TGTGCCACCAGTGGCGGACAGGGCGGGGACAATCAGCCCCAGCATTTT. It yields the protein CATSGGQGGDNQPQHF.

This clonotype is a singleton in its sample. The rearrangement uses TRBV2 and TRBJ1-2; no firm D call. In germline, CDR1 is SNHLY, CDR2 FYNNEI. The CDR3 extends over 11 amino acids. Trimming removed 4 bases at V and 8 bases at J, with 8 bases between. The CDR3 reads CASSVFGGYTF. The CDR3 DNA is TGTGCCAGCAGTGTCTTCGGGGGCTACACCTTC.

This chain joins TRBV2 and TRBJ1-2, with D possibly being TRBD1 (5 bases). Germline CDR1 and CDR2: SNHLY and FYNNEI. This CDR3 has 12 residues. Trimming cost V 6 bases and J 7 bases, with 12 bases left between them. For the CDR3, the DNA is TGTGCCAGCAGAGTAGCAGGGCTTGGCTACACCTTC. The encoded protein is CASRVAGLGYTF. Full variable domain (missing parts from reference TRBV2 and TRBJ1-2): EPEVTQTPSHQVTQMGQEVILRCVPISNHLYFYWYRQILGQKVEFLVSFYNNEISEKSEIFDDQFSVERPDGSNFTLKIRSTKLEDSAMYFCASRVAGLGYTFGSGTRLTVV.

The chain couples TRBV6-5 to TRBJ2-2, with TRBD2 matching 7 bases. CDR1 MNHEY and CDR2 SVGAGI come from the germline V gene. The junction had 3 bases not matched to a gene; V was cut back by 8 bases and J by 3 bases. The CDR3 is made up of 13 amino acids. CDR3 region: CASALADTGELFF. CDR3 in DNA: TGTGCCAGCGCGCTAGCGGACACCGGGGAGCTGTTTTTT.

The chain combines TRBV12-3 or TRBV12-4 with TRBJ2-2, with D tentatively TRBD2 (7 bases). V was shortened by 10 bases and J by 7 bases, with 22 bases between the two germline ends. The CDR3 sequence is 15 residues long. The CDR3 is CATSLGGGQHGELFF. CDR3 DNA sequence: TGTGCCACGAGTTTAGGGGGAGGGCAACACGGGGAGCTGTTTTTT.

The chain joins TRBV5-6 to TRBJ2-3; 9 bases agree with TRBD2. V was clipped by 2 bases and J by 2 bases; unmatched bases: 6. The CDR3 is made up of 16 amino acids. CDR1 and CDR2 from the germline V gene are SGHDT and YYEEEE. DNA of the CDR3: TGTGCCAGCAGCTTACGTGGGACTAGCTACACAGATACGCAGTATTTT. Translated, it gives CASSLRGTSYTDTQYF.

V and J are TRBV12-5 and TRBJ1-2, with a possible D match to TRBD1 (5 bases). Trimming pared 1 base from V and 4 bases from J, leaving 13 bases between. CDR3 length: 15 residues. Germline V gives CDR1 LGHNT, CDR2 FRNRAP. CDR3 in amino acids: CASGLGLQGFYGYTF. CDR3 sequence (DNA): TGTGCTAGTGGTTTGGGGTTGCAGGGTTTCTATGGCTACACCTTC. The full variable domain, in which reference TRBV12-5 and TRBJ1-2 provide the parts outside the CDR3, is DARVTQTPRHKVTEMGQEVTMRCQPILGHNTVFWYRQTMMQGLELLAYFRNRAPLDDSGMPKDRFSAEMPDATLATLKIQPSEPRDSAVYFCASGLGLQGFYGYTFGSGTRLTVV.

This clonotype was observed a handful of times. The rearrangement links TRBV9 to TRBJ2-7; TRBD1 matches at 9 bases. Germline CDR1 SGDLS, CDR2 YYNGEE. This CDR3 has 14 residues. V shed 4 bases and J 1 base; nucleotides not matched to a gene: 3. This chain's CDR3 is CASSFGQGSYEQYF. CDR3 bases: TGTGCCAGCAGCTTTGGACAGGGGTCCTACGAGCAGTACTTC.

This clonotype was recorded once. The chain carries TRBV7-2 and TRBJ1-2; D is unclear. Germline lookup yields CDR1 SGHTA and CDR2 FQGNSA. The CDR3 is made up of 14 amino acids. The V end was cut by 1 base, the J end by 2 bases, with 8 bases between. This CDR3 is CASSLGPRNYGYTF. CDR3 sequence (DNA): TGTGCCAGCAGCTTAGGGCCTCGAAACTATGGCTACACCTTC.

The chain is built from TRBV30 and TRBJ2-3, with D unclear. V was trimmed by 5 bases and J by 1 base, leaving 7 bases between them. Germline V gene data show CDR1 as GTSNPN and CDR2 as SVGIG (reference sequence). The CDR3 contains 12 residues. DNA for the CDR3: TGTGCCTGGGGCAAACGCACAGATACGCAGTATTTT. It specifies CAWGKRTDTQYF.

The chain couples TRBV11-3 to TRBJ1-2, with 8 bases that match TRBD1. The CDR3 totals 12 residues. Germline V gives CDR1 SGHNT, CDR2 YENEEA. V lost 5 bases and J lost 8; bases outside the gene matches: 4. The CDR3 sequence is CASSQDRVGYTF. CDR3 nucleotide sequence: TGTGCCAGCAGCCAGGACAGGGTGGGCTACACCTTC.

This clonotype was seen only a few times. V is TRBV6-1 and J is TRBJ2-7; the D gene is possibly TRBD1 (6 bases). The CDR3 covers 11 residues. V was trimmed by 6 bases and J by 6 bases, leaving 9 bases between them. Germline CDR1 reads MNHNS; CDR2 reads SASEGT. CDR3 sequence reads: CASRVRGEQYF. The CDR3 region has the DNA TGTGCCAGCAGAGTCAGGGGCGAGCAGTACTTC.

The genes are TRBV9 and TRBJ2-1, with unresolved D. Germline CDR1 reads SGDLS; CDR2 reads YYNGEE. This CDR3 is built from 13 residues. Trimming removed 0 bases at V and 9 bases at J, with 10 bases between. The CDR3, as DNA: TGTGCCAGCAGCGTAGGGGCCCCTGGTGAGCAGTTCTTC. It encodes CASSVGAPGEQFF.

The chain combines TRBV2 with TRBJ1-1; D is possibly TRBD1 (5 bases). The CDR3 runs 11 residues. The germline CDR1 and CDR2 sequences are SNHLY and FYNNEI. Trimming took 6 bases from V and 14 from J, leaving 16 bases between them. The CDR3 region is CASRQVGGAFF. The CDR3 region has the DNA TGTGCCAGCAGACAAGTTGGGGGAGCCTTCTTT.

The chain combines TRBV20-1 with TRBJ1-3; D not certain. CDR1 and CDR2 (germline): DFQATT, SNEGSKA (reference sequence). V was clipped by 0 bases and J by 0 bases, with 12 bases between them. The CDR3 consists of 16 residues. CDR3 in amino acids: CSARDRYSSSGNTIYF. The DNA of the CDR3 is TGCAGTGCTAGAGATCGGTACAGCAGCTCTGGAAACACCATATATTTT.

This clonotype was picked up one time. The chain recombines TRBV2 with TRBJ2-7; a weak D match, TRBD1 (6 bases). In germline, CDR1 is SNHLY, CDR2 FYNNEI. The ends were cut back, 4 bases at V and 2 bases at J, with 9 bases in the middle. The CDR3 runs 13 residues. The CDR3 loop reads CASSVGTPYEQYF. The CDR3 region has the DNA TGTGCCAGCAGTGTGGGGACACCCTACGAGCAGTACTTC.

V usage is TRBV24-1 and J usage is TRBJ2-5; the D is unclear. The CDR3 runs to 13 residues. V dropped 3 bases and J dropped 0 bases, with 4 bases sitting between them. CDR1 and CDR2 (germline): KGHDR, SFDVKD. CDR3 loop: CATSDEYQETQYF. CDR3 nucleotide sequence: TGTGCCACCAGTGATGAGTACCAAGAGACCCAGTACTTC.